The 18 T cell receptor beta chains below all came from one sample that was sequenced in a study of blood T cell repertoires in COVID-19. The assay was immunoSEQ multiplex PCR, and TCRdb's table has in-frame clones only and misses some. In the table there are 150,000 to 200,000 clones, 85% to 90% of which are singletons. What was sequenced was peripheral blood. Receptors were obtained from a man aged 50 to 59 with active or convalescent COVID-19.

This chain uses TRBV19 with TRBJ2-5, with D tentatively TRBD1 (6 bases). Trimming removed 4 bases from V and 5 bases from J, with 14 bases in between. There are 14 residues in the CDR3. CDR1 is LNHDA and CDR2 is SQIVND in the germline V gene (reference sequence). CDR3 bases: TGTGCCAGTAGTAGGGACACACAGCGGGAGACCCAGTACTTC. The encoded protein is CASSRDTQRETQYF.

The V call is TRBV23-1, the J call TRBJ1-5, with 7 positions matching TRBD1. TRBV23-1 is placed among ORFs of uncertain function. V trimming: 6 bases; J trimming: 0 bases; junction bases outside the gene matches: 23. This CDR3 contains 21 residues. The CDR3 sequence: CASSLAEGATEDVDSNQPQHF. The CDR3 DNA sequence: TGCGCCAGCAGCCTGGCAGAGGGGGCGACCGAGGATGTGGATAGCAATCAGCCCCAGCATTTT.

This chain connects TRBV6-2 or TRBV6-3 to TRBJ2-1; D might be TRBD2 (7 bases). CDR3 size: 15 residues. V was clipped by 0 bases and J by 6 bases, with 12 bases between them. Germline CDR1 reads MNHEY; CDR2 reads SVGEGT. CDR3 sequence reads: CASSYSGLGGNEQFF. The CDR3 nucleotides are TGTGCCAGCAGTTACTCCGGACTAGGGGGCAATGAGCAGTTCTTC.

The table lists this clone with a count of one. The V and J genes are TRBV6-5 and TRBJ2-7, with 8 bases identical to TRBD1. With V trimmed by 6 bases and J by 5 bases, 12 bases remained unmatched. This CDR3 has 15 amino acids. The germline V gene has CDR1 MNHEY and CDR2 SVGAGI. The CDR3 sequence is CASRPAIRTGNEQYF. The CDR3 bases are TGTGCCAGCAGGCCCGCAATCCGGACAGGGAACGAGCAGTACTTC.

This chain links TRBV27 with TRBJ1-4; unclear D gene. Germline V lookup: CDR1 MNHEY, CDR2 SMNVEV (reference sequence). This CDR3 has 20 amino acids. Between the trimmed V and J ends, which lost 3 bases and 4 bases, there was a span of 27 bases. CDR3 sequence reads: CASSLGAFGRYEGDNEKLFF. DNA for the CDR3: TGTGCCAGCAGTTTGGGCGCCTTTGGGCGTTACGAGGGAGATAATGAAAAACTGTTTTTT.

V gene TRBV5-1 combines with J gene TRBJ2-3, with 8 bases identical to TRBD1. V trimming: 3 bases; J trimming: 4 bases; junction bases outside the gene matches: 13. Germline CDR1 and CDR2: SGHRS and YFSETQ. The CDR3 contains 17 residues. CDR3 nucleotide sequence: TGCGCCAGCAGCTACAACTCAGGGGGCGAGGGCCCAGATACGCAGTATTTT. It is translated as CASSYNSGGEGPDTQYF.

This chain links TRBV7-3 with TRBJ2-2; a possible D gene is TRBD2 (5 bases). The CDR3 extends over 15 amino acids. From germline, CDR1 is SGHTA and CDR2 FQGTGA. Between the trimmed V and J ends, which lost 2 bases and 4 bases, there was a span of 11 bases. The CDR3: CASSLGGPSTGELFF. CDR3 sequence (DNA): TGTGCCAGCAGCTTAGGAGGTCCATCCACCGGGGAGCTGTTTTTT.

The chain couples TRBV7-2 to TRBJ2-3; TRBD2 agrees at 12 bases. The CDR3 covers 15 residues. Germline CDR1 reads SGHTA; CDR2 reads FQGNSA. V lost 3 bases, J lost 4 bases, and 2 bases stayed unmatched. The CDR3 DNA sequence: TGTGCCAGCAGCTTTACTAGCGGGGGGCCAGATACGCAGTATTTT. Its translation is CASSFTSGGPDTQYF.

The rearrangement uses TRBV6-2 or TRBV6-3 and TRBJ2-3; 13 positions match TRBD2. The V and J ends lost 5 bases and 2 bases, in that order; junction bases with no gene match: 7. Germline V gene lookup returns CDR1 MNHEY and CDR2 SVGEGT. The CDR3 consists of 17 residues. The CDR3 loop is CASSVGLAGVSTDTQYF. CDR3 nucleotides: TGTGCCAGCAGTGTTGGACTAGCGGGAGTTTCCACAGATACGCAGTATTTT.

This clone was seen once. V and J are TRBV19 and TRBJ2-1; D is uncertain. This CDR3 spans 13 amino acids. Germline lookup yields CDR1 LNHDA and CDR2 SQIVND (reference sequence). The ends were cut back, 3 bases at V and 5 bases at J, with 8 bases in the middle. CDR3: CASSISRNNEQFF. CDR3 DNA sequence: TGTGCCAGTAGTATCTCCCGTAACAATGAGCAGTTCTTC.

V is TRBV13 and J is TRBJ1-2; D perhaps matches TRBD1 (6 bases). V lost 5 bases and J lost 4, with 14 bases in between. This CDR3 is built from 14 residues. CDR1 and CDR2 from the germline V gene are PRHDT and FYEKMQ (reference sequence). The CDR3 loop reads CASSTTGTSYGYTF. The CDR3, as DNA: TGTGCCAGCAGCACAACAGGGACTAGCTATGGCTACACCTTC. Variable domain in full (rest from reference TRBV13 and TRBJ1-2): AAGVIQSPRHLIKEKRETATLKCYPIPRHDTVYWYQQGPGQDPQFLISFYEKMQSDKGSIPDRFSAQQFSDYHSELNMSSLELGDSALYFCASSTTGTSYGYTFGSGTRLTVV.

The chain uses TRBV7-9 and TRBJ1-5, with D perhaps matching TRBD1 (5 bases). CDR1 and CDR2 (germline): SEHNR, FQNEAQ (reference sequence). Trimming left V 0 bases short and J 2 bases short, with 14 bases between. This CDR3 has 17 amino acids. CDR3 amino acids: CASSLAGEALGNQPQHF. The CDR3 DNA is TGTGCCAGCAGCTTAGCGGGGGAGGCTTTGGGCAATCAGCCCCAGCATTTT.

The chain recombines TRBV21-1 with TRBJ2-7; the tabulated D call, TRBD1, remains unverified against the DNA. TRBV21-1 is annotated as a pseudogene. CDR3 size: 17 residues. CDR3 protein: CASSIDGACRESYEQYF. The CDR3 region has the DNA TGTGCCAGCAGTATTGATGGGGCGTGCAGGGAATCCTACGAGCAGTACTTC.

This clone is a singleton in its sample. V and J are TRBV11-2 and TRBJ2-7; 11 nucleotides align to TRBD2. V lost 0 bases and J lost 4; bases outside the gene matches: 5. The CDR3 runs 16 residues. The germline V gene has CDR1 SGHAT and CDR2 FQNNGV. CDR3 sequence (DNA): TGTGCCAGCAGCTTAGATTTAGCGGGAGGGCTATACGAGCAGTACTTC. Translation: CASSLDLAGGLYEQYF.

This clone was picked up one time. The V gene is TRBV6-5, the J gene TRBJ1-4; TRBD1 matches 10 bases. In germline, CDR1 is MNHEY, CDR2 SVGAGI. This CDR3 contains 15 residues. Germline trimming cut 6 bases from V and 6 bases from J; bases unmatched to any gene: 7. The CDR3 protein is CASSPRQGAYEKLFF. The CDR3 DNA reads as TGTGCCAGCAGCCCCAGACAGGGGGCCTATGAAAAACTGTTTTTT.

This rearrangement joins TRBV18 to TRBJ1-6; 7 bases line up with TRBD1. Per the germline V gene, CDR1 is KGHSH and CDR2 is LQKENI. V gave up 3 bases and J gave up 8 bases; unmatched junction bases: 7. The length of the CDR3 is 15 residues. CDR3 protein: CASSPSTGEHSPLHF. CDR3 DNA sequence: TGTGCCAGCTCACCGTCTACAGGGGAACATTCACCCCTCCACTTT.

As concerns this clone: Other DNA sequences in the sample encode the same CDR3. The DNA of the CDR3 is TGTGCCACCAGTGACCCCGGACAGGGGGCTCAGCCCCAGCATTTT. This gives the protein CATSDPGQGAQPQHF. The chain couples TRBV24-1 to TRBJ1-5; TRBD1 aligns across 11 bases. The germline gives CDR1 KGHDR, CDR2 SFDVKD. The ends lost 4 bases at V and 6 bases at J; junction bases unmatched: 4. The CDR3 contains 15 residues.

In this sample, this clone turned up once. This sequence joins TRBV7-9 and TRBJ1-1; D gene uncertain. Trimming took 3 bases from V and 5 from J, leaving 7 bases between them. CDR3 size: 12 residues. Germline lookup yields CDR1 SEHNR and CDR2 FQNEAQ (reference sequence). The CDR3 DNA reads TGTGCCAGCAGCTTTAGCGGAACTGAAGCTTTCTTT. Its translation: CASSFSGTEAFF.